These 6 T cell receptor beta chains came from one sample sequenced in a study of blood T cells in healthy people across ages. Using a J-beta primer mix together with a sample-barcoded 5' primer, a second PCR was run for about 6 to 12 cycles. TCRdb reprocessed the 5' RACE reads with MiXCR, giving one entry per CDR3 protein. Here the sample spans around 900,000 distinct CDR3 sequences, around 28% being singletons. The sample taken for sequencing was blood. The receptors were sampled from a woman of 80 years or more in good health.

This clonotype was picked up one time. One base away lies a much larger clone, so this may be a sequencing read error. The chain couples TRBV12-3 or TRBV12-4 to TRBJ2-3; D possibly matches TRBD1 or TRBD2 (6 bases each). The CDR3 is 14 residues long. Trimming took 7 bases from V and 10 from J, leaving 21 bases between them. DNA of the CDR3: TGTGCCAGCACATATGGAGGGGGAACAGGTGCGCAGTATTTT. This translates into CASTYGGGTGAQYF.

This sequence joins TRBV15 and TRBJ1-5; no definite D call. V shed 8 bases and J shed 0 bases, with 14 bases lying between them. The CDR3 consists of 15 residues. Germline CDR1 is LNHNV and CDR2 is YYDKDF (reference sequence). The CDR3 bases are TGTGCCACCTTTAACCAGCAATATAGCAATCAGCCCCAGCATTTT. This translates into CATFNQQYSNQPQHF.

This clonotype was observed a handful of times. The chain uses TRBV6-5 and TRBJ1-3; D gene ambiguous. Looked up from germline, CDR1 is MNHEY and CDR2 is SVGAGI. Trimming cost V 4 bases and J 2 bases, with 9 bases left between them. CDR3 length: 14 amino acids. The CDR3 protein is CASSSRAPGNTIYF. In nucleotides, the CDR3 is TGTGCCAGCAGTTCCAGAGCTCCTGGAAACACCATATATTTT.

As for this clonotype: This sequence may be a read error, since a much larger clone differs from it by one base. The V call is TRBV6-1, the J call TRBJ2-5; TRBD1 agrees at 9 bases. V was pared by 4 bases and J by 11 bases, with 20 bases of the junction left unmatched. The CDR3 runs 17 residues. Per germline, CDR1 MNHNS and CDR2 SASEGT. The CDR3 loop reads CASSVPPGQGSRDEQYF. The CDR3 nucleotides read TGTGCCAGCAGTGTCCCTCCGGGACAGGGTAGTAGGGATGAGCAGTACTTC.

V usage is TRBV7-9 and J usage is TRBJ2-2; tentatively, D is TRBD2 (6 bases). Germline V gene data show CDR1 as SEHNR and CDR2 as FQNEAQ (reference sequence). The CDR3 runs to 14 residues. Trimming took 5 bases from V and 6 from J, leaving 13 bases between them. This CDR3 is CASSPPGGAGELFF. The CDR3 DNA follows: TGTGCCAGCAGCCCCCCCGGGGGTGCCGGGGAGCTGTTTTTT.

This clonotype was counted between two and nine times. This may be a read error, as it is one base from a much larger clone. The chain is built from TRBV11-2 and TRBJ2-1; 10 nucleotides line up with TRBD2. Germline V gene sequence: CDR1 SGHAT, CDR2 FQNNGV. This CDR3 is built from 15 residues. The CDR3 sequence: CAGSSGSGGAGEQFF. CDR3 sequence (DNA): TGTGCCGGCAGCAGTGGGAGCGGGGGGGCAGGTGAGCAGTTCTTC.